These 31 T cell receptor beta chains share one sample of origin, sequenced in a study of T cell changes during pregnancy in multiple sclerosis. The protocol was immunoSEQ multiplex PCR, while the TCRdb copy is restricted to in-frame clones and leaves out a portion. The sample lists 20,000 to 25,000 clones, about 82% occurring once. The specimen comprised CD8+ T cells from peripheral blood mononuclear cells, sampled in the first trimester of pregnancy. The source of these receptors is a female donor in good health, enrolled as a control in a pregnancy study.

This clone was recorded only once. CDR3 bases: TGTGCCAGCAGTTGGGGCACCTCGAACACCGGGGAGCTGTTTTTT. Encoded protein: CASSWGTSNTGELFF. V and J are TRBV27 and TRBJ2-2, with D tentatively TRBD1 (5 bases). Deletions cut 4 bases from V and 0 bases from J, with 9 bases between. The CDR3 length is 15 residues. CDR1 and CDR2 (germline): MNHEY, SMNVEV (reference sequence).

The rearrangement joins TRBV4-1 to TRBJ2-7, with TRBD2 matching over 11 bases. Germline V gene lookup returns CDR1 MGHRA and CDR2 YSYEKL. With 4 bases clipped from V and 3 bases from J, the junction kept 5 bases outside the gene matches. This CDR3 contains 15 residues. CDR3 residues: CASSRGGTSGYEQYF. The CDR3 DNA sequence: TGCGCCAGCAGCCGAGGCGGGACTAGCGGCTACGAGCAGTACTTC.

The chain carries TRBV27 and TRBJ1-1; 10 bases line up with TRBD1. From germline, CDR1 is MNHEY and CDR2 SMNVEV (reference sequence). The V segment lost 11 bases and the J segment 5 bases; nucleotides outside the gene matches: 11. This CDR3 is built from 14 residues. The CDR3 DNA is TGTGCCCCACCGAGACAGGGGGCGCGGACTGAAGCTTTCTTT. This sequence encodes CAPPRQGARTEAFF.

This chain links TRBV6-4 with TRBJ2-1, with a tentative D call TRBD2 (6 bases). Germline-derived CDR1 and CDR2 are MRHNA and SNTAGT. V was shortened by 5 bases and J by 6 bases, with 20 bases between the two germline ends. The CDR3 is 16 amino acids. CDR3 DNA sequence: TGTGCCAGCAGTCCCCACTCCGGGCGGGATATCAATGAGCAGTTCTTC. Protein sequence: CASSPHSGRDINEQFF.

Only one count was recorded for this clone. The chain carries TRBV27 and TRBJ2-1, with TRBD1 identical over 8 bases. The CDR3 has 12 amino acids. The germline gives CDR1 MNHEY, CDR2 SMNVEV (reference sequence). V shed 7 bases, J shed 9 bases, and the junction held 5 bases outside the gene matches. CDR3 residues: CASKQGAREQFF. CDR3 sequence (DNA): TGTGCCAGCAAGCAGGGGGCGCGTGAGCAGTTCTTC.

The V call is TRBV11-2, the J call TRBJ1-2; no reliable D call. This CDR3 comprises 15 residues. Germline CDR1 reads SGHAT; CDR2 reads FQNNGV. The V end was cut by 0 bases, the J end by 4 bases, with 12 bases between. As DNA, the CDR3 is TGTGCCAGCAGCTTAGATCCTACCGTACGCTATGGCTACACCTTC. The encoded protein is CASSLDPTVRYGYTF.

The rearrangement uses TRBV7-9 and TRBJ1-5; 8 nucleotides agree with TRBD1. This CDR3 has 15 amino acids. V trimming: 4 bases; J trimming: 3 bases; junction bases outside the gene matches: 5. Germline V lookup: CDR1 SEHNR, CDR2 FQNEAQ (reference sequence). CDR3 in DNA: TGTGCCAGCAGCTCCCGGACAGGGAACAATCAGCCCCAGCATTTT. Translating it yields CASSSRTGNNQPQHF.

This rearrangement joins TRBV27 to TRBJ2-1, with 10 bases lining up with TRBD2. The CDR3 sequence is 13 residues long. After removal of 5 bases from V and 9 bases from J, the junction contained 4 bases not matched to a gene. Germline CDR1 reads MNHEY; CDR2 reads SMNVEV (reference sequence). CDR3 loop: CASSPSGRVEQFF. The CDR3 nucleotides read TGTGCCAGCAGTCCTAGCGGGAGAGTTGAGCAGTTCTTC.

The chain is built from TRBV6-4 and TRBJ2-1; TRBD2 agrees at 10 bases. The CDR3 is made up of 14 amino acids. The germline CDR1 and CDR2 sequences are MRHNA and SNTAGT. The V gene end was trimmed by 3 bases and the J gene end by 4 bases; junction bases not matched to a gene: 0. The CDR3 region is CASSEAGGYNEQFF. The CDR3, as DNA: TGTGCCAGCAGTGAAGCGGGAGGGTACAATGAGCAGTTCTTC.

The rearrangement links TRBV7-9 to TRBJ1-2, with 9 bases aligning to TRBD1. V dropped 5 bases and J dropped 8; count of bases not matched to a gene: 9. Germline V gene sequence: CDR1 SEHNR, CDR2 FQNEAQ (reference sequence). This CDR3 region has 14 residues. Written as DNA, the CDR3 is TGTGCCAGCAGCGGAGGACAGGGGACCTTGGGCTACACCTTC. Its translation: CASSGGQGTLGYTF.

The chain couples TRBV27 to TRBJ2-3; 9 bases are a match to TRBD2. Germline loops: CDR1 MNHEY, CDR2 SMNVEV (reference sequence). V lost 5 bases to trimming and J lost 3 bases; unmatched junction nucleotides: 9. The CDR3 extends over 16 amino acids. The CDR3 DNA reads TGTGCCAGCAGTCCCTTAGCGGGAGTAGGTACAGATACGCAGTATTTT. The encoded protein is CASSPLAGVGTDTQYF.

The table lists this clone with a few counts. The DNA for the CDR3 is TGCGCCAGCAGCCTGACTAACGAGCAGTTCTTC. Translation: CASSLTNEQFF. The rearrangement joins TRBV4-1 to TRBJ2-1; D possibly corresponds to TRBD2 (5 bases). The V end lost 4 bases, the J end lost 10 bases, and 8 bases lay between the germline ends. The germline CDR1 and CDR2 sequences are MGHRA and YSYEKL. CDR3 length: 11 residues.

The CDR3 DNA is TGCGCCAGCAGCCGTAACCCCCGGGACAGGACGAACGAGCAGTACTTC. It encodes CASSRNPRDRTNEQYF. The J gene is TRBJ2-7, the V gene TRBV5-1; 8 bases fit TRBD1. V lost 4 bases to trimming and J lost 5 bases; unmatched junction nucleotides: 14. The CDR3 sequence is 16 residues long. Germline assignment: CDR1 SGHRS and CDR2 YFSETQ.

This clone has only a few counts. This chain links TRBV6-1 with TRBJ2-3; TRBD2 agrees at 14 bases. The length of the CDR3 is 15 residues. J gave up 4 bases and V 4 bases, and 1 base lay outside the gene matches. Germline values: CDR1 MNHNS, CDR2 SASEGT. In DNA, the CDR3 is TGTGCCAGCAGTGGACTAGCGGGAGGGCCAGATACGCAGTATTTT. It translates to CASSGLAGGPDTQYF.

The rearrangement joins TRBV5-5 to TRBJ1-1, with a tentative D call TRBD1 (5 bases). Trimming stripped 2 bases from V and 3 bases from J, with 14 bases between. Germline V gives CDR1 SGHKS, CDR2 YYEKEE (reference sequence). The CDR3 extends over 15 amino acids. The CDR3 spells CASSFIGLGDTEAFF. The CDR3 DNA is TGTGCCAGCAGCTTTATAGGGTTAGGGGACACTGAAGCTTTCTTT.

The chain is built from TRBV11-2 and TRBJ2-2, with a possible D match to TRBD1 (7 bases). Germline V gene data show CDR1 as SGHAT and CDR2 as FQNNGV. V was shortened by 5 bases and J by 6 bases, with 13 bases between the two germline ends. The CDR3 totals 14 residues. CDR3 DNA: TGTGCCAGCAGCCCGGAGGGGGCGCCCGGGGAGCTGTTTTTT. Translation gives CASSPEGAPGELFF.

This clone is a singleton in its sample. The chain uses TRBV2 and TRBJ2-1, with TRBD2 matching over 9 bases. With 3 bases clipped from V and 3 bases from J, the junction kept 21 bases outside the gene matches. Germline V gene data show CDR1 as SNHLY and CDR2 as FYNNEI. CDR3 size: 21 residues. The CDR3 DNA sequence: TGTGCCAGCAGTGAGTTTTCTCTGCGGGGGGGCACCCTGTACCGCTACAATGAGCAGTTCTTC. Protein: CASSEFSLRGGTLYRYNEQFF.

The V call is TRBV5-1, the J call TRBJ2-2; 7 nucleotides agree with TRBD1. Trimming at V came to 7 bases and at J to 1 base, leaving 4 bases not matched to a gene. In germline, CDR1 is SGHRS, CDR2 YFSETQ. CDR3 length: 14 amino acids. Here the CDR3 DNA reads TGCGCCAGCGGCTACAGGGGGAACACCGGGGAGCTGTTTTTT. Its protein is CASGYRGNTGELFF.

V is TRBV4-3 and J is TRBJ1-4; D gene ambiguous. Germline-derived CDR1 and CDR2 are LGHNA and YSLEER. The CDR3 spans 14 residues. V dropped 8 bases and J dropped 0 bases, with 10 bases sitting between them. CDR3 sequence (DNA): TGCGCCAGCGCGAGAGGAGCAACTAATGAAAAACTGTTTTTT. It is translated as CASARGATNEKLFF.

This sequence joins TRBV19 and TRBJ2-5; no clear D gene. This CDR3 has 13 residues. Trimming took off 3 bases at V and 5 bases at J, with 10 bases between the two ends. The germline CDR1 and CDR2 sequences are LNHDA and SQIVND (reference sequence). CDR3 DNA sequence: TGTGCCAGTAGTATCTATGTGGAGGAGACCCAGTACTTC. This sequence encodes CASSIYVEETQYF.

The chain is built from TRBV9 and TRBJ1-1, with a weak D call TRBD1 (5 bases). This CDR3 contains 14 residues. Trimming took 4 bases from V and 1 from J, leaving 11 bases between them. Looked up from germline, CDR1 is SGDLS and CDR2 is YYNGEE. CDR3 loop: CASSKGGANTEAFF. DNA for the CDR3: TGTGCCAGCAGCAAAGGAGGGGCGAACACTGAAGCTTTCTTT.

Concerning this clone: Given a much more abundant clone one base away, this may be a read error. The rearrangement uses TRBV6-4 and TRBJ2-3; 8 bases map to TRBD2. With V trimmed by 3 bases and J by 0 bases, 2 bases remained unmatched. The CDR3 totals 15 residues. CDR1 MRHNA and CDR2 SNTAGT come from the germline V gene. The CDR3 spells CASSEASGSTDTQYF. The CDR3 coding sequence is TGTGCCAGCAGTGAAGCTAGCGGGAGCACAGATACGCAGTATTTT.

V and J are TRBV6-4 and TRBJ2-3; the match to TRBD2 covers 8 bases. The CDR3 runs to 15 residues. Trimming took 4 bases from V and 6 from J; bases not matched to a gene: 9. Germline lookup yields CDR1 MRHNA and CDR2 SNTAGT. The CDR3 spells CASSGRAGASDTQYF. CDR3 DNA: TGTGCCAGCAGTGGTCGAGCGGGGGCCTCTGATACGCAGTATTTT.

The rearrangement uses TRBV27 and TRBJ2-7; 9 positions agree with TRBD2. The V gene's germline CDR1 is MNHEY and CDR2 SMNVEV (reference sequence). V shed 5 bases, J shed 7 bases, and the junction held 12 bases outside the gene matches. The CDR3 consists of 15 residues. The CDR3 sequence: CASSPYSGSRGEQYF. CDR3 coding DNA: TGTGCCAGCAGTCCCTATAGCGGGAGTCGGGGAGAGCAGTACTTC.

The rearrangement joins TRBV30 to TRBJ2-5, with 9 nucleotides matching TRBD1. The J call may be in error: the DNA end matches TRBJ2-7 better. CDR1 and CDR2 from the germline V gene are GTSNPN and SVGIG (reference sequence). The CDR3 covers 15 residues. CDR3 residues: CAWSADRGGGYEQYF. Written as DNA, the CDR3 is TGTGCCTGGAGTGCGGACAGGGGAGGTGGTTACGAGCAGTACTTC.

The chain has TRBV6-5 and TRBJ1-4, with no clear D. Between the trimmed V and J ends, which lost 6 bases and 7 bases, there was a span of 18 bases. The CDR3 totals 15 residues. CDR1 is MNHEY and CDR2 is SVGAGI in the germline V gene. As DNA, the CDR3 is TGTGCCAGCAGGCCGGAGGTGGCGCTAAGTGAAAAACTGTTTTTT. Its translation: CASRPEVALSEKLFF.

The rearrangement uses TRBV19 and TRBJ1-6; D gene unclear. The CDR3 totals 14 residues. Trimming stripped 2 bases from V and 5 bases from J, with 7 bases between. Germline V gives CDR1 LNHDA, CDR2 SQIVND (reference sequence). The CDR3 spells CASSIRLNNSPLHF. CDR3 coding DNA: TGTGCCAGTAGTATAAGACTGAATAATTCACCCCTCCACTTT.

The chain links TRBV7-9 to TRBJ1-2, with 7 bases identical to TRBD1. With V trimmed by 8 bases and J by 2 bases, 11 bases remained unmatched. The germline gives CDR1 SEHNR, CDR2 FQNEAQ (reference sequence). The CDR3 runs to 15 residues. CDR3 DNA: TGTGCCAGCGAGTCGTCGGACAGGAAAAACTATGGCTACACCTTC. Its translation is CASESSDRKNYGYTF.

This sequence joins TRBV4-1 and TRBJ2-3; TRBD2 matches 9 bases. The CDR3 extends over 15 amino acids. CDR1 MGHRA and CDR2 YSYEKL come from the germline V gene. Trimming removed 2 bases from V and 1 base from J; junction bases left unmatched: 1. In DNA form, the CDR3 reads TGCGCCAGCAGCCAAAGGACTAGCGGCACAGATACGCAGTATTTT. Encoded protein: CASSQRTSGTDTQYF.

The rearrangement links TRBV7-2 to TRBJ1-2, with D hard to call. The CDR3 covers 14 residues. Germline assignment: CDR1 SGHTA and CDR2 FQGNSA. Trimming shortened V by 5 bases and J by 0 bases, and 10 bases separated the two germline ends. For the CDR3, the DNA is TGTGCCAGCAGCACAGCAAGACCTAACTATGGCTACACCTTC. Encoded protein: CASSTARPNYGYTF.

The genes are TRBV28 and TRBJ2-5; 7 bases line up with TRBD2. CDR1 MDHEN and CDR2 SYDVKM come from the germline V gene. Losses at the gene ends were 8 bases for V and 2 bases for J; bases not matched to a gene: 29. This CDR3 is built from 21 residues. CDR3 DNA: TGTGCCAGCTTAGGCCTAGGATGGGACGGGGAGCGGGGAGCCTTGCAAGAGACCCAGTACTTC. Amino acids: CASLGLGWDGERGALQETQYF. Complete variable domain (other parts from reference TRBV28 and TRBJ2-5): DVKVTQSSRYLVKRTGEKVFLECVQDMDHENMFWYRQDPGLGLRLIYFSYDVKMKEKGDIPEGYSVSREKKERFSLILESASTNQTSMYLCASLGLGWDGERGALQETQYFGPGTRLLVL.